This T cell receptor (beta chain) was recorded in a study of blood T cell repertoires in COVID-19. On the study more broadly: Researchers got acute and convalescent COVID-19 samples from the United States, Italy and Spain.

Trimming cost V 2 bases and J 0 bases, with 12 bases left between them. The CDR3 spans 16 residues. Per germline, CDR1 SEHNR and CDR2 FQNEAQ (reference sequence). In the original workflow: Reference gene primer amplification gave estimated nucleated cell counts. The protocol was immunoSEQ multiplex PCR, while the TCRdb copy is restricted to in-frame clones and leaves out a portion. For V, J and clone size, that table is used; D and trimming come from the DNA. This table has about 120,000 clones, 86% appearing once. V is TRBV7-9 and J is TRBJ2-3; D is perhaps TRBD2 (5 bases). The source material was peripheral blood. The clonotype comes from a man between 65 and 85 years old who had recovered from COVID-19. The chain's CDR3 is CASSLRLTTSTDTQYF. CDR3 nucleotide sequence: TGTGCCAGCAGCTTAAGACTAACCACTAGCACAGATACGCAGTATTTT.